This TCR beta chain was sequenced for a study of blood T cell repertoires in COVID-19 (dated by TCRdb to about 2020). Notes on the research overall: The collaborator samples originated in the United States, Italy and Spain and spanned the acute and convalescent phases of COVID-19. The prospective study material was composed of cDNA or gDNA derived from T cells, B-cell-depleted T cells, or PBMCs. Deeply sampled blood TCRbeta repertoires from subjects exposed to, actively infected with, or recovered from COVID-19 were included in the dataset. The repertoires were released in a freely available public database intended as a resource for research on the immune response to SARS-CoV-2. The samples were drawn from the first 160 participants of the ongoing ImmuneRACE study and from over 950 subjects provided by 6 global collaborators. Sample metadata almost always included a de-identified subject ID, COVID-19 status, age in years and sex. Where available, HLA class I and class II types were obtained from metadata supplied by the sample provider rather than from assay-based typing.

Notes on this clone: The clone's antigen remains unknown. Base qualities are missing; no much larger clone stands one base away.

Collaborating institutions collected whole blood in K2EDTA tubes following their own protocols. For TCRbeta analysis, collaborators shipped samples in one of three forms: frozen whole blood, isolated PBMCs, or DNA extracted from either of those sample types. The immunoSEQ Assay, a bias-controlled multiplex PCR, was used to amplify TCRbeta CDR3 regions from genomic DNA. From the authors' description of their analysis: Nucleated cell counts per sample were estimated from amplification of reference gene primers within the assay. To quantify the absolute abundance of each unique TCRbeta CDR3 rearrangement, sequence reads were collapsed and filtered. For each sample, productive Simpson clonality was calculated as the square root of Simpson's diversity index across productive rearrangements. Held by TCRdb, this immuneACCESS table contains in-frame sequences only and omits some clones. Under half of the omission traces to an unresolved V gene where checked; the cause of the rest is unknown. V, J and clone size are those of that table, while D and trimming were read from the DNA. The sample table holds tens of thousands of clones, of which over 75% were seen once. Together, the top ten hold nearly 10% of the sample.

CDR1 LNHNV and CDR2 YYDKDF were looked up in the germline V gene (reference sequence). V is reduced by 3 bases and J by 5 bases, leaving a spacing of 13 bases between them. There are 15 amino acids in the CDR3, from cysteine to phenylalanine inclusive. The CDR3 DNA has 45 bases and is translated from base 1. On the study overall, not on this receptor specifically: Clinical and demographic metadata were provided uncurated, with the amount varying by source and participant.

The sequence joins TRBV15 to TRBJ1-4, with TRBD1 perhaps the D gene, on 6 matching bases. The specimen sequenced was peripheral blood. This clonotype was sampled from a human donor in a cohort sampled during active COVID-19. This receptor carries the CDR3 CATSSGQFANEKLFF. The nucleotide sequence is given as TGTGCCACCAGCAGCGGACAGTTCGCGAATGAAAAACTGTTTTTT. Here the CDR3 is joined to the reference TRBV15 and TRBJ1-4 genes, and the full variable domain is: DAMVIQNPRYQVTQFGKPVTLSCSQTLNHNVMYWYQQKSSQAPKLLFHYYDKDFNNEADTPDNFQSRRPNTSFCFLDIRSPGLGDTAMYLCATSSGQFANEKLFFGSGTQLSVL.